The source of this T cell receptor beta chain is a study of T cell responses to AZD1222 COVID-19 vaccine. This CDR3 comprises 14 residues. Trimming took 6 bases from V and 6 from J, leaving 14 bases between them. Germline V lookup: CDR1 MNHEY, CDR2 SMNVEV (reference sequence). Produced via immunoSEQ multiplex PCR; TCRdb's table is partial and in-frame only. The data contain under 200,000 clones, 94% of them singletons. This chain connects TRBV27 to TRBJ2-2; unclear D gene. The clonotype originates from an adult in good health. The specimen was peripheral blood, collected on day 0 of AZD1222 vaccination. The CDR3 is CASRPSVGPGELFF. DNA for the CDR3: TGTGCCAGCAGGCCCTCCGTGGGTCCCGGGGAGCTGTTTTTT.